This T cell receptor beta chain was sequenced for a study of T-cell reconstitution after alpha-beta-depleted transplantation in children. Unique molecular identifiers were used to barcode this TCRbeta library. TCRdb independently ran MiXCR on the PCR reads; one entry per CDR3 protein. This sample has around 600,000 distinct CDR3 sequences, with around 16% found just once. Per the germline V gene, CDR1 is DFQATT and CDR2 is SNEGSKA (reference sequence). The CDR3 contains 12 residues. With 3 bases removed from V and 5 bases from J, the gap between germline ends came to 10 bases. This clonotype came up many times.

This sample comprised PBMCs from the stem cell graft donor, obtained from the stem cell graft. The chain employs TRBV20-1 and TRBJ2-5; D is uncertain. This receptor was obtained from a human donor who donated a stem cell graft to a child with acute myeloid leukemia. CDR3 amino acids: CSARPPTETQYF. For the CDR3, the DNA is TGCAGTGCTAGGCCCCCTACGGAGACCCAGTACTTC.